A single sample gave rise to the 27 T cell receptor beta chains below, sequenced in a study of vaccination effects on CD4 cells after COVID-19. These receptors lack a known antigen. Data came from immunoSEQ multiplex PCR; TCRdb stores just in-frame clones and leaves some out. The top ten hold roughly 25% of the sample, which has about 15,000 clones, around 75% seen once. Sequencing in the ViraFEST assay came after antigen-specific CD4+ T cells had been expanded with viral peptide pools, which were used to stimulate PBMC. When 10 to 11 days of culture had elapsed, CD4+ T cells were isolated. Everyone in the study got two shots of either the BNT162b2 or mRNA-1273 vaccine. The sequenced sample was CD4+ T cells from PBMCs cultured with HCoV-NL63 spike peptides, obtained after COVID-19 vaccination. All receptors derive from a human donor who received a COVID-19 vaccine.

The chain links TRBV19 to TRBJ2-2, with TRBD2 identical over 7 bases. CDR1 is LNHDA, CDR2 SQIVND, per germline (reference sequence). This CDR3 has 17 residues. V was pared by 7 bases and J by 1 base, with 12 bases of the junction left unmatched. DNA for the CDR3: TGTGCCAGTAAAGCGGGAAAACCCACCGAGAACACCGGGGAGCTGTTTTTT. Translation gives CASKAGKPTENTGELFF.

This clone has only a few counts. The rearrangement links TRBV14 to TRBJ1-1; D remains unclear. The CDR3 has 16 amino acids. V shed 1 base and J shed 3 bases, with 15 bases lying between them. Germline CDR1 SGHDN, CDR2 FVKESK. CDR3 residues: CASSQVPWRMDTEAFF. DNA for the CDR3: TGTGCCAGCAGCCAAGTGCCGTGGAGAATGGACACTGAAGCTTTCTTT.

J is TRBJ1-2 and V is TRBV19, with D possibly being TRBD1 (5 bases). The germline CDR1 and CDR2 sequences are LNHDA and SQIVND (reference sequence). V lost 0 bases to trimming and J lost 4 bases, with 15 bases between them. CDR3 length: 16 amino acids. In DNA form, the CDR3 reads TGTGCCAGTAGTATAGACCACTCCCAGGGCCTCTATGGCTACACCTTC. Translating it yields CASSIDHSQGLYGYTF.

The V and J genes are TRBV18 and TRBJ1-5, with D possibly being TRBD1 (6 bases). Trimming removed 5 bases from V and 1 base from J, with 15 bases in between. There are 16 residues in the CDR3. The germline V gene has CDR1 KGHSH and CDR2 LQKENI. This CDR3 reads CASSSRSQGSNQPQHF. For the CDR3, the DNA is TGTGCCAGCTCATCGCGTTCTCAGGGGAGCAATCAGCCCCAGCATTTT. Looking up the rest from reference TRBV18 and TRBJ1-5 gives the full variable domain: NAGVMQNPRHLVRRRGQEARLRCSPMKGHSHVYWYRQLPEEGLKFMVYLQKENIIDESGMPKERFSAEFPKEGPSILRIQQVVRGDSAAYFCASSSRSQGSNQPQHFGDGTRLSIL.

This clone was counted a few times. CDR3 coding DNA: TGCGCCAGCAGCCAAGTGGAGACAGGGGGATGGGGTGGCCGAGCTAACTATGGCTACACCTTC. Its protein product is CASSQVETGGWGGRANYGYTF. The rearrangement links TRBV4-1 to TRBJ1-2; 9 positions agree with TRBD1. Per germline, CDR1 MGHRA and CDR2 YSYEKL. The V and J ends lost 1 base and 0 bases, in that order; junction bases with no gene match: 18. CDR3 length: 21 amino acids.

There are a few counts of this clone. CDR3 sequence reads: CATTGGSSGNTIYF. In DNA, the CDR3 is TGTGCCACTACAGGGGGATCCTCTGGAAACACCATATATTTT. The V and J genes are TRBV19 and TRBJ1-3; 8 bases agree with TRBD1. V lost 10 bases, J lost 0 bases, and 5 bases stayed unmatched. The CDR3 runs 14 residues. Germline V gene lookup returns CDR1 LNHDA and CDR2 SQIVND (reference sequence).

This chain uses TRBV7-9 with TRBJ2-3, with D hard to call. The germline V gene encodes CDR1 SEHNR and CDR2 FQNEAQ (reference sequence). The CDR3 has 12 amino acids. The ends were cut back, 4 bases at V and 2 bases at J, with 4 bases in the middle. The CDR3 sequence is CASSSTTDTQYF. In DNA, the CDR3 is TGTGCCAGCAGCTCCACCACAGATACGCAGTATTTT.

This chain connects TRBV6-5 to TRBJ1-2; tentative D call: TRBD1 (6 bases). Trimming took 0 bases from V and 8 from J, leaving 19 bases between them. Germline CDR1 MNHEY, CDR2 SVGAGI. The CDR3 runs to 16 residues. As DNA, the CDR3 is TGTGCCAGCAGTTACTCCCAGGGGACGGGACCTGTGGGCTACACCTTC. Its translation: CASSYSQGTGPVGYTF.

V gene TRBV11-1 combines with J gene TRBJ1-3, with D uncertain. Germline V gene lookup returns CDR1 SGHAT and CDR2 FQDESV (reference sequence). V was clipped by 8 bases and J by 4 bases, with 12 bases between them. The length of the CDR3 is 13 residues. The CDR3 DNA reads TGTGCCAGCGCGACCGTGGCCGGAAACACCATATATTTT. This sequence encodes CASATVAGNTIYF.

The chain carries TRBV28 and TRBJ2-7; no clear D gene. This CDR3 contains 14 residues. V lost 7 bases, J lost 2 bases, and 15 bases lay in between. CDR1 MDHEN and CDR2 SYDVKM come from the germline V gene. CDR3 residues: CASIELGSPYEQYF. The CDR3 nucleotides are TGTGCCAGCATCGAGTTAGGGTCCCCCTACGAGCAGTACTTC.

The chain employs TRBV4-1 and TRBJ2-1, with D possibly being TRBD2 (7 bases). Trimming removed 4 bases from V and 0 bases from J, with 13 bases in between. The CDR3 covers 16 residues. CDR1 MGHRA and CDR2 YSYEKL come from the germline V gene. The CDR3 DNA follows: TGCGCCAGCAGCCTAAGAAGGGGGGGCTCCTACAATGAGCAGTTCTTC. This sequence encodes CASSLRRGGSYNEQFF.

The chain has TRBV9 and TRBJ1-5; maybe TRBD1 (5 bases). The CDR3 is 15 amino acids. The V and J ends lost 0 bases and 9 bases respectively, with 16 bases between them. The germline gives CDR1 SGDLS, CDR2 YYNGEE. The CDR3 loop is CASSVGYQDGGPQHF. CDR3 nucleotides: TGTGCCAGCAGCGTAGGTTACCAGGACGGGGGGCCCCAGCATTTT.

The chain joins TRBV19 to TRBJ1-1; TRBD1 matches 7 bases. V shed 5 bases and J 5 bases; nucleotides not matched to a gene: 8. Germline CDR1 is LNHDA and CDR2 is SQIVND (reference sequence). There are 14 residues in the CDR3. The CDR3 protein is CASSPRQGETEAFF. DNA of the CDR3: TGTGCCAGTAGTCCGCGACAGGGTGAAACTGAAGCTTTCTTT.

The V and J genes are TRBV30 and TRBJ1-1; D gene uncertain. From germline, CDR1 is GTSNPN and CDR2 SVGIG (reference sequence). Between the trimmed V and J ends, which lost 3 bases and 1 base, there was a span of 12 bases. This CDR3 has 14 residues. CDR3 amino acids: CAWSPVVGNTEAFF. CDR3 in DNA: TGTGCCTGGAGCCCAGTCGTGGGGAACACTGAAGCTTTCTTT. The full variable domain, with the rest looked up from reference TRBV30 and TRBJ1-1, is SQTIHQWPATLVQPVGSPLSLECTVEGTSNPNLYWYRQAAGRGLQLLFYSVGIGQISSEVPQNLSASRPQDRQFILSSKKLLLSDSGFYLCAWSPVVGNTEAFFGQGTRLTVV.

The chain couples TRBV28 to TRBJ2-6; D remains unclear. CDR1 MDHEN and CDR2 SYDVKM come from the germline V gene. The CDR3 loop spans 18 amino acids. With 2 bases removed from V and 1 base from J, the gap between germline ends came to 15 bases. This chain's CDR3 is CASSLPGHDYSGANVLTF. CDR3 DNA: TGTGCCAGCAGTTTACCGGGCCACGATTATTCTGGGGCCAACGTCCTGACTTTC.

CDR3 in amino acids: CASSSGQPYGYTF. The CDR3 nucleotides are TGTGCCAGCAGCTCGGGACAGCCCTATGGCTACACCTTC. The chain combines TRBV5-4 with TRBJ1-2, with 7 bases aligning to TRBD1. The V gene end was trimmed by 3 bases and the J gene end by 4 bases; junction bases not matched to a gene: 3. The CDR3 has 13 amino acids. Germline assignment: CDR1 SGHNT and CDR2 YYREEE (reference sequence).

This clone appeared once. The chain employs TRBV30 and TRBJ2-7; TRBD1 aligns across 8 bases. Germline V gene data show CDR1 as GTSNPN and CDR2 as SVGIG (reference sequence). The CDR3 extends over 13 amino acids. J lost 4 bases, V lost 3 bases, and 5 bases had no gene match. CDR3 sequence (DNA): TGTGCCTGGAGCGGGACAGGTTATTACGAGCAGTACTTC. Encoded protein: CAWSGTGYYEQYF. The variable domain in full, with the rest retrieved from reference TRBV30 and TRBJ2-7, is SQTIHQWPATLVQPVGSPLSLECTVEGTSNPNLYWYRQAAGRGLQLLFYSVGIGQISSEVPQNLSASRPQDRQFILSSKKLLLSDSGFYLCAWSGTGYYEQYFGPGTRLTVT.

V is TRBV14 and J is TRBJ1-1; tentatively, D is TRBD1 (5 bases). Germline-derived CDR1 and CDR2 are SGHDN and FVKESK. The V end lost 4 bases, the J end lost 1 base, and 7 bases lay between the germline ends. CDR3 length: 13 amino acids. CDR3 sequence (DNA): TGTGCCAGCAGCCTCCAGGGGAACACTGAAGCTTTCTTT. This sequence encodes CASSLQGNTEAFF.

The gene calls are TRBV4-1 and TRBJ1-1; the D is unclear. Trimming pared 4 bases from V and 4 bases from J, leaving 19 bases between. The CDR3 consists of 16 residues. Germline values: CDR1 MGHRA, CDR2 YSYEKL. CDR3 sequence reads: CASSPRGMNLLTEAFF. The DNA for the CDR3 is TGCGCCAGCAGCCCACGCGGTATGAATCTGCTCACTGAAGCTTTCTTT.

This clone was observed a single time. The V and J genes are TRBV13 and TRBJ1-4; D is uncertain. Germline V lookup: CDR1 PRHDT, CDR2 FYEKMQ (reference sequence). Between the trimmed V and J ends, which lost 0 bases and 8 bases, there was a span of 16 bases. The CDR3 extends over 16 amino acids. The DNA of the CDR3 is TGTGCCAGCAGCTTAGGCCTAAGGGCCCTAGGGGAAAAACTGTTTTTT. Translation gives CASSLGLRALGEKLFF. Full variable domain (missing parts from reference TRBV13 and TRBJ1-4): AAGVIQSPRHLIKEKRETATLKCYPIPRHDTVYWYQQGPGQDPQFLISFYEKMQSDKGSIPDRFSAQQFSDYHSELNMSSLELGDSALYFCASSLGLRALGEKLFFGSGTQLSVL.

This clone was counted once. The chain is built from TRBV7-8 and TRBJ2-2, with 9 positions matching TRBD1. Germline V gene sequence: CDR1 SGHVS, CDR2 FQNEAQ. CDR3 length equals 15 residues. V shed 4 bases and J 5 bases; nucleotides not matched to a gene: 5. The CDR3 nucleotides read TGTGCCAGCAGCTCGGACAGGGGACGAACCGGGGAGCTGTTTTTT. This sequence encodes CASSSDRGRTGELFF.

The sample holds a few counts of this clone. The V and J genes are TRBV5-4 and TRBJ1-2; D perhaps matches TRBD1 (6 bases). Trimming shortened V by 2 bases and J by 2 bases, and 10 bases separated the two germline ends. This CDR3 has 14 residues. Per the germline V gene, CDR1 is SGHNT and CDR2 is YYREEE (reference sequence). Here the CDR3 reads CASSFQGRNYGYTF. As DNA, the CDR3 is TGTGCCAGCAGCTTCCAGGGGCGGAACTATGGCTACACCTTC.

The chain links TRBV7-2 to TRBJ1-2; D unresolved. The CDR3 runs to 13 residues. From germline, CDR1 is SGHTA and CDR2 FQGNSA. Trimming removed 5 bases from V and 4 bases from J, with 11 bases in between. CDR3 in DNA: TGTGCCAGCAGCCTAGGCCAGGTCTATGGCTACACCTTC. Its translation is CASSLGQVYGYTF.

The V gene is TRBV14, the J gene TRBJ2-5; D uncertain. The CDR3 consists of 13 residues. V was clipped by 2 bases and J by 4 bases, with 8 bases between them. Germline CDR1 is SGHDN and CDR2 is FVKESK. The CDR3 DNA follows: TGTGCCAGCAGCCAAAGTTATATAGAGACCCAGTACTTC. This codes for CASSQSYIETQYF.

The table lists this clone with a few counts. This sequence joins TRBV2 and TRBJ1-1; D remains ambiguous. Per germline, CDR1 SNHLY and CDR2 FYNNEI. The V end was cut by 6 bases, the J end by 1 base, with 9 bases between. The CDR3 runs to 13 residues. The CDR3 protein is CASRTERNTEAFF. CDR3 DNA sequence: TGTGCCAGCAGAACAGAGAGGAACACTGAAGCTTTCTTT.

The chain is built from TRBV27 and TRBJ2-7; no firm D call. Per germline, CDR1 MNHEY and CDR2 SMNVEV (reference sequence). There are 12 residues in the CDR3. V was clipped by 5 bases and J by 5 bases, with 10 bases between them. The CDR3 is CASSHPFDEQYF. Here the CDR3 DNA reads TGTGCCAGCAGTCACCCGTTTGACGAGCAGTACTTC.

The chain combines TRBV30 with TRBJ2-7; D is perhaps TRBD1 (6 bases). Trimming removed 5 bases at V and 4 bases at J, with 6 bases between. The germline V gene encodes CDR1 GTSNPN and CDR2 SVGIG (reference sequence). The CDR3 has 10 residues. The CDR3 coding sequence is TGTGCCTGGGGACAGTACGAGCAGTACTTC. It codes for CAWGQYEQYF.